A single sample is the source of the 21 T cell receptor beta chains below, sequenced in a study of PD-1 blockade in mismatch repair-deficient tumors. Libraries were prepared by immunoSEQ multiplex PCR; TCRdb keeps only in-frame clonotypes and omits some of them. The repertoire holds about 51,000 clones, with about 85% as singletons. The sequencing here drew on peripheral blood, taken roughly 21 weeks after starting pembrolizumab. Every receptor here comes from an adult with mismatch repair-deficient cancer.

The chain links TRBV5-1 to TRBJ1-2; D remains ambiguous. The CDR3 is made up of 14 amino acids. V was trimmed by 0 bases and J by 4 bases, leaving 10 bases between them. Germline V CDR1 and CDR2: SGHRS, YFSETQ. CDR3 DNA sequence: TGCGCCAGCAGCTTGGGGCCGACTAGCTATGGCTACACCTTC. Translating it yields CASSLGPTSYGYTF.

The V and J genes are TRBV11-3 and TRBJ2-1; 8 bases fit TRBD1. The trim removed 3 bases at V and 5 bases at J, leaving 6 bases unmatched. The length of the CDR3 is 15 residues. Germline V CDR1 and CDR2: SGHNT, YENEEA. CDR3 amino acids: CASSLLAGGDNEQFF. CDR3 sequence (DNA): TGTGCCAGCAGCTTGTTGGCAGGGGGCGACAATGAGCAGTTCTTC.

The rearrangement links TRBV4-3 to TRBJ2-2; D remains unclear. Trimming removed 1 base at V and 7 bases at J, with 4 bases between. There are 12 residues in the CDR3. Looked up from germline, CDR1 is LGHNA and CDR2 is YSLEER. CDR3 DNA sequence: TGCGCCAGCAGCCAAGTAAACGGGGAGCTGTTTTTT. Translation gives CASSQVNGELFF.

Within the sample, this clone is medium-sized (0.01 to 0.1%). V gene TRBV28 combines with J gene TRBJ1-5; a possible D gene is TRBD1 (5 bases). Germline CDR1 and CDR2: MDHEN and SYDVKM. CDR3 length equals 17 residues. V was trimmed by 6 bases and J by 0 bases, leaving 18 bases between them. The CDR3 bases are TGTGCCAGCAGGCATGGCGGGGGAGCTTATAGCAATCAGCCCCAGCATTTT. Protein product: CASRHGGGAYSNQPQHF.

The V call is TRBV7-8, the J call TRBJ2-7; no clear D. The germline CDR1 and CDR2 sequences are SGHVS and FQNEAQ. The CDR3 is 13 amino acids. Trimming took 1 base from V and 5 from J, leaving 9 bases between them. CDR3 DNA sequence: TGTGCCAGCAGCTTAGTATCTGGGGACGAGCAGTACTTC. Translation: CASSLVSGDEQYF.

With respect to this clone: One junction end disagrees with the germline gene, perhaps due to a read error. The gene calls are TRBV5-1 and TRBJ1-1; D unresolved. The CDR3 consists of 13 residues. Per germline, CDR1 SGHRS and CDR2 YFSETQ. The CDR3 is CASSFEGWTEAFF. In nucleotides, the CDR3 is TGTGCCAGCAGCTTCGAGGGATGGACTGAAGCTTTCTTT.

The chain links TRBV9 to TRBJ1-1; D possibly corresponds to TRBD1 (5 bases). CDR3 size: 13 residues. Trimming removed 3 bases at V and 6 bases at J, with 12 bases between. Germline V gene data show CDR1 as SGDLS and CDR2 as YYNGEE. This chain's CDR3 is CASSEAGSPEAFF. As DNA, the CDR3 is TGTGCCAGCAGCGAAGCAGGGTCCCCTGAAGCTTTCTTT. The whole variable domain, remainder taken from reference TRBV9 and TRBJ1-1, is DSGVTQTPKHLITATGQRVTLRCSPRSGDLSVYWYQQSLDQGLQFLIQYYNGEERAKGNILERFSAQQFPDLHSELNLSSLELGDSALYFCASSEAGSPEAFFGQGTRLTVV.

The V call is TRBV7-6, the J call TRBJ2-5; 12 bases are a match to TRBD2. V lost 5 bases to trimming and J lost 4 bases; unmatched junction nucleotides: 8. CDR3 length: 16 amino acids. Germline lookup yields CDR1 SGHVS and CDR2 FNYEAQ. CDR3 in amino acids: CASSARTSGNRETQYF. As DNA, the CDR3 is TGTGCCAGCAGCGCCCGGACTAGCGGGAACCGAGAGACCCAGTACTTC.

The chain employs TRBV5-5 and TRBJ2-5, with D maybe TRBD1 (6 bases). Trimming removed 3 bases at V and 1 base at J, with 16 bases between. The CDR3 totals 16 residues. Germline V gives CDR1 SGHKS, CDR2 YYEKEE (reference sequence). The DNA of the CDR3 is TGTGCCAGCAGCTCAGGGGCCCGGGGTTTCCAAGAGACCCAGTACTTC. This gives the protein CASSSGARGFQETQYF.

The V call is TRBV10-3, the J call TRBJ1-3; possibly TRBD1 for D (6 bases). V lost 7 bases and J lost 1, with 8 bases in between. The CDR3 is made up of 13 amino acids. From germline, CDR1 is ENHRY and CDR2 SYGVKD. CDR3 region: CAINTGSGNTIYF. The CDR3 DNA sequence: TGTGCCATCAATACAGGGTCTGGAAACACCATATATTTT.

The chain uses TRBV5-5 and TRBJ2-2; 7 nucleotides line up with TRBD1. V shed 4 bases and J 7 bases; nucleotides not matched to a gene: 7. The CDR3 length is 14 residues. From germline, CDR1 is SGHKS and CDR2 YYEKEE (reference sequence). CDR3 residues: CASSARTGGGELFF. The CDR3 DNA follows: TGTGCCAGCAGCGCTAGGACAGGTGGCGGGGAGCTGTTTTTT.

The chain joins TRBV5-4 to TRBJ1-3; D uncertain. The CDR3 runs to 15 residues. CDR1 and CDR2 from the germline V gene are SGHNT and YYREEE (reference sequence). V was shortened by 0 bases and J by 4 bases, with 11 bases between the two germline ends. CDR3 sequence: CASSLGGGFGNTIYF. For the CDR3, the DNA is TGTGCCAGCAGCTTGGGTGGAGGGTTCGGAAACACCATATATTTT.

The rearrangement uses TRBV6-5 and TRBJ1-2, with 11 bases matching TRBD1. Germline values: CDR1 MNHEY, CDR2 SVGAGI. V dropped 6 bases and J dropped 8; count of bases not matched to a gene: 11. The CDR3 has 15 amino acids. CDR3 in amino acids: CASRTPGTGGVGYTF. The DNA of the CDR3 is TGTGCCAGCAGAACGCCCGGGACAGGGGGGGTCGGCTACACCTTC.

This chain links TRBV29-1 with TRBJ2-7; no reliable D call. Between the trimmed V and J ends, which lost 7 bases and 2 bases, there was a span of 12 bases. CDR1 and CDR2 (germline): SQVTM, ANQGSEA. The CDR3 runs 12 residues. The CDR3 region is CSATTKTYEQYF. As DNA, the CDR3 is TGCAGCGCCACGACAAAGACCTACGAGCAGTACTTC.

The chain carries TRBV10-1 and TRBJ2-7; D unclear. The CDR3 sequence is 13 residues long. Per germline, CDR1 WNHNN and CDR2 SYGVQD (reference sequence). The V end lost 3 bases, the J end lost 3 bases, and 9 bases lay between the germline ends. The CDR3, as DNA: TGCGCCAGCAGTGATGGCTCCCTCTACGAGCAGTACTTC. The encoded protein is CASSDGSLYEQYF.

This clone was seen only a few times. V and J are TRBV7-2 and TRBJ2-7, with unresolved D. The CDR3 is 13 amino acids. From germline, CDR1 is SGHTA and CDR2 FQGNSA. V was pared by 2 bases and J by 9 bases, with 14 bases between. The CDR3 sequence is CASSLSDGQGQYF. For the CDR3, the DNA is TGTGCCAGCAGCTTAAGCGACGGGCAAGGGCAGTACTTC.

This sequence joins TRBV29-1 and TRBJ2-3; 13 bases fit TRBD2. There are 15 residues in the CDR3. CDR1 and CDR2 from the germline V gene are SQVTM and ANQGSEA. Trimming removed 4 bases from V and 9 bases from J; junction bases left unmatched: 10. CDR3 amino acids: CSVAPSLAGGDTQYF. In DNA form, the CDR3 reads TGCAGCGTTGCCCCCTCACTAGCGGGAGGGGACACGCAGTATTTT.

The CDR3 loop reads CASSVVSGNTEAFF. CDR3 sequence (DNA): TGTGCCAGCAGCGTAGTTTCCGGGAACACTGAAGCTTTCTTT. J is TRBJ1-1 and V is TRBV9, with D uncertain. The CDR3 runs 14 residues. The germline V gene has CDR1 SGDLS and CDR2 YYNGEE. Trimming stripped 0 bases from V and 1 base from J, with 7 bases between.

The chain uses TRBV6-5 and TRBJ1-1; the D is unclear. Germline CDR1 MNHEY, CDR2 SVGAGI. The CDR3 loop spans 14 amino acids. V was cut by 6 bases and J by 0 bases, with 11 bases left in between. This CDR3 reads CASRNPTVNTEAFF. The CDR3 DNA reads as TGTGCCAGCAGAAATCCGACGGTGAACACTGAAGCTTTCTTT.

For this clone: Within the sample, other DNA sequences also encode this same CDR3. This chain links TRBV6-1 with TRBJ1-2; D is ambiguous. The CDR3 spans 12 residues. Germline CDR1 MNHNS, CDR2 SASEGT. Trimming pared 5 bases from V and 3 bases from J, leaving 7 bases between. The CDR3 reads CASSHRDYGYTF. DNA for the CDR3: TGTGCCAGCAGTCACCGAGACTATGGCTACACCTTC.

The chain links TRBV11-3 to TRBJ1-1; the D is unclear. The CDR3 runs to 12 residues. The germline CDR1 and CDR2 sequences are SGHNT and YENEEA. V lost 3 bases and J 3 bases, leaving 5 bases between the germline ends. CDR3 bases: TGTGCCAGCAGCTTCAGGTACACTGAAGCTTTCTTT. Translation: CASSFRYTEAFF.